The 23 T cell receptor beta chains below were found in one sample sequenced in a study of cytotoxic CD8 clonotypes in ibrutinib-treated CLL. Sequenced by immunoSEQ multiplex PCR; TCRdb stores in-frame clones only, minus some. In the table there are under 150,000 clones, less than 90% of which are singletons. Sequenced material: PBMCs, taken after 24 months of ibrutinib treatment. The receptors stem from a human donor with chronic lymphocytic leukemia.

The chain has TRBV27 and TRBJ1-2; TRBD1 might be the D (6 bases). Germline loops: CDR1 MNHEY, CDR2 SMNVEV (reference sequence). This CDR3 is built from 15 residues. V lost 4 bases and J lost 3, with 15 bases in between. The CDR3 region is CASSSYRALDYGYTF. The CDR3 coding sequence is TGTGCCAGCAGTTCATACAGGGCCTTGGACTATGGCTACACCTTC.

CDR3 in amino acids: CSVGTVETQYF. The CDR3, as DNA: TGCAGCGTTGGGACAGTAGAGACCCAGTACTTC. V gene TRBV29-1 combines with J gene TRBJ2-5; possible D gene TRBD1, 6 bases. The germline gives CDR1 SQVTM, CDR2 ANQGSEA. The CDR3 consists of 11 residues. Trimming left V 4 bases short and J 4 bases short, with 7 bases between. The entire variable domain, with the rest obtained from reference TRBV29-1 and TRBJ2-5, is as follows: SAVISQKPSRDICQRGTSLTIQCQVDSQVTMMFWYRQQPGQSLTLIATANQGSEATYESGFVIDKFPISRPNLTFSTLTVSNMSPEDSSIYLCSVGTVETQYFGPGTRLLVL.

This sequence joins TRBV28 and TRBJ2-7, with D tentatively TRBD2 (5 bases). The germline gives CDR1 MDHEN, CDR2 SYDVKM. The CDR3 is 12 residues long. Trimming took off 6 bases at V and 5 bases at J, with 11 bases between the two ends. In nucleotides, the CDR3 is TGTGCCAGCAGGTTTGAGGAGGACGAGCAGTACTTC. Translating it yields CASRFEEDEQYF.

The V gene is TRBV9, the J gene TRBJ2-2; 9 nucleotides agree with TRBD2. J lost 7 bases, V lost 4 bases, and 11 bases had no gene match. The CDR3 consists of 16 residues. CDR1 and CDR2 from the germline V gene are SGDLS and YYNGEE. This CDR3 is CASSYVPSGEGGELFF. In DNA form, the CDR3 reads TGTGCCAGCAGCTATGTCCCTAGCGGGGAGGGCGGGGAGCTGTTTTTT.

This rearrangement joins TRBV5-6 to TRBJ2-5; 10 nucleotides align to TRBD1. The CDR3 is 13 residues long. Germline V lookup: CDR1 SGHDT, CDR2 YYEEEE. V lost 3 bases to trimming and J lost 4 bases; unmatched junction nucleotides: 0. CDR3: CASSWDRGETQYF. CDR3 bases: TGTGCCAGCAGCTGGGACAGGGGAGAGACCCAGTACTTC.

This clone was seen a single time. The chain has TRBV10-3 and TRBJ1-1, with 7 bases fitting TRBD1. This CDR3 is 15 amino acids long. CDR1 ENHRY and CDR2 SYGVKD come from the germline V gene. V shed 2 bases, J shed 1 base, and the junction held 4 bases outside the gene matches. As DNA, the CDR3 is TGTGCCATCAGTGAGACAGGGGATTGGAACACTGAAGCTTTCTTT. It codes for CAISETGDWNTEAFF.

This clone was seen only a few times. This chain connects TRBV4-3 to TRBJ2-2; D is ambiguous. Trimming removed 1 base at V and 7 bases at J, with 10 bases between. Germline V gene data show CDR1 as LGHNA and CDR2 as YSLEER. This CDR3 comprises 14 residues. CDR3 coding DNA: TGCGCCAGCAGCCAAGCCCCTCCCGGCGGGGAGCTGTTTTTT. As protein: CASSQAPPGGELFF.

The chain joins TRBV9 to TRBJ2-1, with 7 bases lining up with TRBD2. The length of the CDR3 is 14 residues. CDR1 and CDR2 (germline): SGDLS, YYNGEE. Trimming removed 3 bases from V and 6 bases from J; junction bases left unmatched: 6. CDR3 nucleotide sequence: TGTGCCAGCAGCGGGGAGCGGGGATTCAATGAGCAGTTCTTC. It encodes CASSGERGFNEQFF.

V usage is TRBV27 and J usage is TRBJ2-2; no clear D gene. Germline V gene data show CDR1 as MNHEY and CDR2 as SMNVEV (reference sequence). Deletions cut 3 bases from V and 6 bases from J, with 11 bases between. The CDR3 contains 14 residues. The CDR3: CASSLSRAAGELFF. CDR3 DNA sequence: TGTGCCAGCAGTTTGAGTCGGGCGGCCGGGGAGCTGTTTTTT.

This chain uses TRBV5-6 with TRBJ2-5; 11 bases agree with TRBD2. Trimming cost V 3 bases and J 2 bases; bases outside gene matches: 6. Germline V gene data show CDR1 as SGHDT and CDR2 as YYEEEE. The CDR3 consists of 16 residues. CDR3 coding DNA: TGTGCCAGCAGCTGGGGACTAGCGGCCACTCAAGAGACCCAGTACTTC. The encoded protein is CASSWGLAATQETQYF.

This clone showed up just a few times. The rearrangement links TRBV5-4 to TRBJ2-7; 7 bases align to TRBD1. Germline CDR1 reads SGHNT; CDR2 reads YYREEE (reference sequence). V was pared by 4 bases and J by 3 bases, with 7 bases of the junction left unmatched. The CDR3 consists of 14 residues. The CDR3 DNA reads TGTGCCAGCAGCCCCGACAGGGATGTCTACGAGCAGTACTTC. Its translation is CASSPDRDVYEQYF. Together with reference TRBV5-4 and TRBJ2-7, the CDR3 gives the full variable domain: ETGVTQSPTHLIKTRGQQVTLRCSSQSGHNTVSWYQQALGQGPQFIFQYYREEENGRGNFPPRFSGLQFPNYSSELNVNALELDDSALYLCASSPDRDVYEQYFGPGTRLTVT.

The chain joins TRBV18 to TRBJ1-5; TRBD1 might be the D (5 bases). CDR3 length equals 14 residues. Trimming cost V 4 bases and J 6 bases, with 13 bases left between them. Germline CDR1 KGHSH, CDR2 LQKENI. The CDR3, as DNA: TGTGCCAGCTCACTCACAGGACCCGGTCAGCCCCAGCATTTT. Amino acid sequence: CASSLTGPGQPQHF.

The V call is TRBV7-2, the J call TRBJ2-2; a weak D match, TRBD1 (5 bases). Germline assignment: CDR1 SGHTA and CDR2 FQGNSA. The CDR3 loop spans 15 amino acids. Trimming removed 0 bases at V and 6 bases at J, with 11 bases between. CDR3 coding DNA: TGTGCCAGCAGCTTAGCCCTTACAGGCCCCGGGGAGCTGTTTTTT. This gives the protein CASSLALTGPGELFF.

The DNA for the CDR3 is TGTGCCAGCAGCTATTCCGGTATGCTAGCCTACGAGCAGTACTTC. Its translation is CASSYSGMLAYEQYF. This chain uses TRBV7-2 with TRBJ2-7; D gene unclear. Trimming took off 4 bases at V and 2 bases at J, with 15 bases between the two ends. CDR1 and CDR2 (germline): SGHTA, FQGNSA. The CDR3 sequence is 15 residues long.

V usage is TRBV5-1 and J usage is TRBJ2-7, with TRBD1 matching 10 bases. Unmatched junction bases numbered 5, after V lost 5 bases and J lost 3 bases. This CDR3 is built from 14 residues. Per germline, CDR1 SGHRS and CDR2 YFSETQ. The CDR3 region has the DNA TGCGCCAGCAGTCGGACAGGGGGAAGCTACGAGCAGTACTTC. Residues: CASSRTGGSYEQYF.

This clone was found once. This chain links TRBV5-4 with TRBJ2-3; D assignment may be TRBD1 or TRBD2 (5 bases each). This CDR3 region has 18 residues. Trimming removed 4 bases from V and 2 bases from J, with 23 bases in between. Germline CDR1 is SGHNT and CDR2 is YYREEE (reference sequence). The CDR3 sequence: CASSHPAGTYRVTDTQYF. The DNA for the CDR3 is TGTGCCAGCAGCCATCCAGCTGGGACGTATAGGGTCACAGATACGCAGTATTTT.

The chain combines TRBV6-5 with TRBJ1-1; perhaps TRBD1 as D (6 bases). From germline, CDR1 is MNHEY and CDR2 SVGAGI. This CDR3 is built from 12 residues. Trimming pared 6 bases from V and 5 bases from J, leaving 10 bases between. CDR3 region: CASSRGQTEAFF. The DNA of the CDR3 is TGTGCCAGCAGCCGAGGACAGACTGAAGCTTTCTTT.

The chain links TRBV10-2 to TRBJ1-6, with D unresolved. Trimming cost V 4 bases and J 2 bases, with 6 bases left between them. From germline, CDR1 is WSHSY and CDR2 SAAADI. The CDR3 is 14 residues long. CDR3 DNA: TGCGCCAGCAGTGTTGACACCTATAATTCACCCCTCCACTTT. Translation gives CASSVDTYNSPLHF.

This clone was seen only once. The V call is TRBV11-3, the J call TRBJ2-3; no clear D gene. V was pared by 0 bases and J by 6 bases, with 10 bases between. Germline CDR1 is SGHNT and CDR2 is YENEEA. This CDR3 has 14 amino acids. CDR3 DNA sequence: TGTGCCAGCAGCTTAGACAGACCCGGGGATACGCAGTATTTT. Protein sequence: CASSLDRPGDTQYF.

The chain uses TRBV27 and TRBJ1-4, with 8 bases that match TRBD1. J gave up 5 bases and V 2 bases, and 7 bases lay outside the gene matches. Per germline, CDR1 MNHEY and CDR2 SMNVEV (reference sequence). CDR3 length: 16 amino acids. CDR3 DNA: TGTGCCAGCAGTTTAGGGGGCAGGGGGCCGAATGAAAAACTGTTTTTT. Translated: CASSLGGRGPNEKLFF.

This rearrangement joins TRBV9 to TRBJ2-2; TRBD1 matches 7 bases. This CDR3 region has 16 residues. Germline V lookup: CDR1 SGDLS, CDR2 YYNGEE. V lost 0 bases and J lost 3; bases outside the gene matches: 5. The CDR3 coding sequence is TGTGCCAGCAGCGTAGGTGGGACAGTTTACACCGGGGAGCTGTTTTTT. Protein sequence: CASSVGGTVYTGELFF.

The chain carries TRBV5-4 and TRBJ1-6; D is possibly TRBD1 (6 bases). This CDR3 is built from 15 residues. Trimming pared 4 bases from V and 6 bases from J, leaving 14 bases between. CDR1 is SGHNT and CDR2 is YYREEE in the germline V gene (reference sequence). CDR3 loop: CASSRWTELNSPLHF. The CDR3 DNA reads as TGTGCCAGCAGCCGATGGACAGAGCTTAATTCACCCCTCCACTTT.

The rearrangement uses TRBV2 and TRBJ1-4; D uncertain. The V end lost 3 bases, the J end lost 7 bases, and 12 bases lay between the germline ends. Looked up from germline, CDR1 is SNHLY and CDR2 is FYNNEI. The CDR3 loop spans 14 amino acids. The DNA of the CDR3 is TGTGCCAGCAGTGAGTTGTGGGGAGGTGAAAAACTGTTTTTT. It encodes CASSELWGGEKLFF.